This T cell receptor beta chain originates from a study of T cell clonality in common variable immunodeficiency. Study outcomes and limitations: Fewer TCRbeta clones were shared among CVID subjects than controls.

The germline V gene encodes CDR1 KGHSH and CDR2 LQKENI. This CDR3 is 15 amino acids long. This clone came up a few times. Its antigen remains unidentified. Read data end 3 residues before the CDR3 end; the end is taken from the germline J gene. The repertoire was sequenced with immunoSEQ multiplex PCR; TCRdb's copy has only in-frame clones and lacks some. Listed for the sample are about 40,000 clones, none seen a single time. The chain joins TRBV18 to TRBJ1-2, with D possibly TRBD1 on 6 matching bases. The receptor's source is a person between 18 and 75 years old in good health. Sequencing was done on a sample of peripheral blood mononuclear cells. CDR3 amino acids: CASSPSLGGLGDYTF. The CDR3 bases that were read are TGTGCCAGCTCACCATCGCTCGGGGGGCTGGGGGAC.